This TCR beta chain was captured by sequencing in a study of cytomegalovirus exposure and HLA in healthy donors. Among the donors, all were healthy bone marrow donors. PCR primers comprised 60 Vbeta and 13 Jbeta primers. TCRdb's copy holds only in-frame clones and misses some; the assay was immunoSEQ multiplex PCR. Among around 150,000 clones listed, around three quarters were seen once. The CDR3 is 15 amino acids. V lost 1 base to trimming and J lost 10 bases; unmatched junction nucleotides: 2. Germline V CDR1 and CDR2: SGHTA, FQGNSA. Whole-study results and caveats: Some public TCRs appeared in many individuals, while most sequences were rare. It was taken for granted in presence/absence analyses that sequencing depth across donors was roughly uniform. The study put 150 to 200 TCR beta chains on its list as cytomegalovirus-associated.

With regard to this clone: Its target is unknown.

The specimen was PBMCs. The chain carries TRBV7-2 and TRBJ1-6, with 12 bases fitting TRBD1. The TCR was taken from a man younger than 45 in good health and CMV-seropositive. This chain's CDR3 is CASSLGDRGRSPLHF. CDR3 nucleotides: TGTGCCAGCAGCTTAGGGGACAGGGGGCGATCACCCCTCCACTTT.